Listed here are 29 T cell receptor beta chains from one sample, sequenced in a study of monozygotic twins with cystic fibrosis. Measured with immunoSEQ multiplex PCR; TCRdb has only the in-frame clones, and not every one. The sample shows under 11,000 clones, approximately 96% of them seen only once. The specimen sequenced was blood. These receptors originate from a boy between 10 and 17 years old with cystic fibrosis.

The V gene is TRBV29-1, the J gene TRBJ2-5, with D perhaps given as TRBD1 or TRBD2 (5 bases each). The germline gives CDR1 SQVTM, CDR2 ANQGSEA. CDR3 size: 14 residues. Trimming stripped 0 bases from V and 5 bases from J, with 13 bases between. The CDR3 sequence: CSVEDRGSSETQYF. The CDR3 bases are TGCAGCGTTGAAGATCGGGGCTCTTCGGAGACCCAGTACTTC.

This rearrangement joins TRBV7-9 to TRBJ2-1, with 9 bases aligning to TRBD2. The CDR3 sequence is 17 residues long. CDR1 and CDR2 from the germline V gene are SEHNR and FQNEAQ (reference sequence). V shed 7 bases and J 0 bases; nucleotides not matched to a gene: 10. The CDR3 is CASTPGRGGSSYNEQFF. The CDR3 nucleotides read TGTGCCAGCACCCCTGGGCGGGGGGGTAGCTCCTACAATGAGCAGTTCTTC.

The chain uses TRBV6-5 and TRBJ2-2, with 7 bases identical to TRBD1. The CDR3 covers 14 residues. CDR1 and CDR2 from the germline V gene are MNHEY and SVGAGI. After removal of 1 base from V and 5 bases from J, the junction contained 1 base not matched to a gene. The CDR3 nucleotides read TGTGCCAGCAGTTACTTGACAGGGACCGGGGAGCTGTTTTTT. The encoded protein is CASSYLTGTGELFF.

The chain joins TRBV5-1 to TRBJ2-7; TRBD1 might be the D (6 bases). The CDR3 is 16 amino acids. With 0 bases removed from V and 4 bases from J, the gap between germline ends came to 17 bases. The germline gives CDR1 SGHRS, CDR2 YFSETQ. CDR3: CASSLVDRTWPYEQYF. Here the CDR3 DNA reads TGCGCCAGCAGCTTGGTAGACAGGACGTGGCCATACGAGCAGTACTTC.

This clone was observed once. This chain links TRBV6-1 with TRBJ2-5; D ambiguous. This CDR3 is 13 amino acids long. Germline assignment: CDR1 MNHNS and CDR2 SASEGT. Between the trimmed V and J ends, which lost 6 bases and 1 base, there was a span of 9 bases. The CDR3 reads CASRNVGQETQYF. The CDR3 bases are TGTGCCAGCAGAAATGTGGGCCAAGAGACCCAGTACTTC.

The genes are TRBV13 and TRBJ2-2, with D possibly matching TRBD2 (5 bases). The CDR3 is 17 amino acids. Germline assignment: CDR1 PRHDT and CDR2 FYEKMQ (reference sequence). V lost 2 bases and J 1 base, leaving 14 bases between the germline ends. CDR3 residues: CASSLPGRSGNTGELFF. The CDR3 bases are TGTGCCAGCAGCTTACCCGGAAGGAGCGGGAACACCGGGGAGCTGTTTTTT.

This clone was seen once. V and J are TRBV6-6 and TRBJ1-6, with no clear D. This CDR3 comprises 13 residues. V was clipped by 2 bases and J by 8 bases, with 7 bases between them. CDR1 is MNHNY, CDR2 SVGAGI, per germline (reference sequence). The CDR3 region has the DNA TGTGCCAGCAGTTACAGGGTTGATTCACCCCTCCACTTT. As protein: CASSYRVDSPLHF.

This clone has just a few counts. This rearrangement joins TRBV7-9 to TRBJ1-1; weak D call: TRBD1 (6 bases). V gave up 7 bases and J gave up 7 bases, with 16 bases separating them. The germline gives CDR1 SEHNR, CDR2 FQNEAQ (reference sequence). The CDR3 loop spans 13 amino acids. The CDR3 sequence is CASNTGRGNEAFF. CDR3 DNA sequence: TGTGCCAGCAACACTGGTAGGGGGAATGAAGCTTTCTTT.

The chain couples TRBV7-2 to TRBJ2-1, with 12 bases that match TRBD2. CDR1 SGHTA and CDR2 FQGNSA come from the germline V gene. This CDR3 spans 14 amino acids. Trimming took 4 bases from V and 9 from J; bases not matched to a gene: 4. Here the CDR3 DNA reads TGTGCCAGCAGCTCCGAGACTAGCGGGGGTGAGCAGTTCTTC. Its translation is CASSSETSGGEQFF.

This CDR3 reads CASGLARGLIRDTQKETQYF. The CDR3 coding sequence is TGTGCTAGTGGTTTGGCACGAGGTCTGATCCGGGACACGCAGAAAGAGACCCAGTACTTC. The rearrangement links TRBV12-5 to TRBJ2-5; D is possibly TRBD1 (6 bases). Germline V gene data show CDR1 as LGHNT and CDR2 as FRNRAP. Trimming left V 1 base short and J 3 bases short, with 27 bases between. This CDR3 is built from 20 residues.

The chain links TRBV5-1 to TRBJ2-6; 7 nucleotides agree with TRBD1. After removal of 0 bases from V and 0 bases from J, the junction contained 6 bases not matched to a gene. CDR3 length: 18 amino acids. The V gene's germline CDR1 is SGHRS and CDR2 YFSETQ. DNA for the CDR3: TGCGCCAGCAGCTTGGAAGGTCCAGGGGGCTCTGGGGCCAACGTCCTGACTTTC. This translates into CASSLEGPGGSGANVLTF.

The J gene is TRBJ1-2, the V gene TRBV5-4; TRBD1 is a possible D gene (6 bases). Germline values: CDR1 SGHNT, CDR2 YYREEE (reference sequence). V was cut by 2 bases and J by 7 bases, with 18 bases left in between. This CDR3 is 15 amino acids long. The DNA for the CDR3 is TGTGCCAGCAGCTTAGGGGGGGCTTCTATCTCTGGCTACACCTTC. This encodes CASSLGGASISGYTF.

The chain joins TRBV6-1 to TRBJ2-1; D tentatively fits TRBD1 or TRBD2 (7 bases each). Trimming removed 11 bases from V and 0 bases from J, with 17 bases in between. CDR1 MNHNS and CDR2 SASEGT come from the germline V gene. The CDR3 extends over 15 amino acids. Written as DNA, the CDR3 is TGTGCCGGCTCCAGGGGGGGCAGCTCCTACAATGAGCAGTTCTTC. Encoded protein: CAGSRGGSSYNEQFF.

The table lists this clone with a count of one. The chain links TRBV7-8 to TRBJ2-3; a weak D match, TRBD2 (5 bases). V shed 3 bases and J shed 2 bases, with 30 bases lying between them. CDR3 length: 21 residues. Germline CDR1 is SGHVS and CDR2 is FQNEAQ. In nucleotides, the CDR3 is TGTGCCAGCAGCTTGGGTGGACTGGTGACCCAGCGAACACGATACACAGATACGCAGTATTTT. It is translated as CASSLGGLVTQRTRYTDTQYF. The complete variable domain, with remaining parts taken from reference TRBV7-8 and TRBJ2-3, reads GAGVSQSPRYKVAKRGQDVALRCDPISGHVSLFWYQQALGQGPEFLTYFQNEAQLDKSGLPSDRFFAERPEGSVSTLKIQRTQQEDSAVYLCASSLGGLVTQRTRYTDTQYFGPGTRLTVL.

This clone was observed a few times. The chain has TRBV2 and TRBJ1-6, with D possibly being TRBD1 (6 bases). The V gene's germline CDR1 is SNHLY and CDR2 FYNNEI. The CDR3 has 15 residues. The germline V and J ends were trimmed by 4 bases and 6 bases, with 13 bases remaining between them. The CDR3 sequence is CASSGAGASNSPLHF. DNA of the CDR3: TGTGCCAGCAGTGGTGCGGGGGCTAGTAATTCACCCCTCCACTTT.

This chain uses TRBV13 with TRBJ1-4; no firm D call. The CDR3 has 14 residues. V lost 2 bases and J 3 bases, leaving 7 bases between the germline ends. The germline CDR1 and CDR2 sequences are PRHDT and FYEKMQ (reference sequence). CDR3 nucleotide sequence: TGTGCCAGCAGCTTAACGGGTTCTAATGAAAAACTGTTTTTT. Translating it yields CASSLTGSNEKLFF.

This sequence joins TRBV19 and TRBJ1-5; D remains ambiguous. Germline V lookup: CDR1 LNHDA, CDR2 SQIVND (reference sequence). CDR3 length: 14 amino acids. V was clipped by 5 bases and J by 3 bases, with 11 bases between them. The CDR3 nucleotides read TGTGCCAGTAGTTTTACGGACTACAATCAGCCCCAGCATTTT. Its translation is CASSFTDYNQPQHF.

The chain couples TRBV30 to TRBJ1-4, with no clear D. V gave up 0 bases and J gave up 8 bases, with 10 bases separating them. Germline V gene data show CDR1 as GTSNPN and CDR2 as SVGIG (reference sequence). The CDR3 is made up of 13 amino acids. Here the CDR3 reads CAWSVYDGEKLFF. CDR3 nucleotides: TGTGCCTGGAGTGTATATGATGGGGAAAAACTGTTTTTT. The whole variable domain, filled in from reference TRBV30 and TRBJ1-4, reads SQTIHQWPATLVQPVGSPLSLECTVEGTSNPNLYWYRQAAGRGLQLLFYSVGIGQISSEVPQNLSASRPQDRQFILSSKKLLLSDSGFYLCAWSVYDGEKLFFGSGTQLSVL.

V gene TRBV4-3 combines with J gene TRBJ1-2; D is possibly TRBD1 (6 bases). The CDR3 totals 15 residues. Germline CDR1 reads LGHNA; CDR2 reads YSLEER. V was clipped by 0 bases and J by 7 bases, with 15 bases between them. The CDR3 is CASSQDTGGGTGYTF. DNA of the CDR3: TGCGCCAGCAGCCAAGATACAGGAGGGGGTACTGGCTACACCTTC.

The V call is TRBV6-1, the J call TRBJ1-5, with D perhaps matching TRBD1 (6 bases). The V gene's germline CDR1 is MNHNS and CDR2 SASEGT. The CDR3 sequence is 17 residues long. Trimming cost V 1 base and J 5 bases, with 18 bases left between them. CDR3 sequence (DNA): TGTGCCAGCAGTGAAGTGCAAACAGGGAGGTCGGATCAGCCCCAGCATTTT. This sequence encodes CASSEVQTGRSDQPQHF.

The rearrangement uses TRBV5-4 and TRBJ1-2, with 8 bases aligning to TRBD1. V lost 4 bases and J lost 4; bases outside the gene matches: 6. CDR1 and CDR2 (germline): SGHNT, YYREEE (reference sequence). The CDR3 length is 14 residues. CDR3 DNA: TGTGCCAGCAGCGCCCAGGGGGCAGGCTATGGCTACACCTTC. Translating gives CASSAQGAGYGYTF.

This chain links TRBV2 with TRBJ2-5, with 7 bases identical to TRBD2. The CDR3 spans 14 residues. Per germline, CDR1 SNHLY and CDR2 FYNNEI. Trimming took 4 bases from V and 5 from J; bases not matched to a gene: 7. The CDR3 sequence is CASSGLGGTETQYF. The CDR3, as DNA: TGTGCCAGCAGTGGACTCGGGGGGACGGAGACCCAGTACTTC.

This clone was seen a single time. V gene TRBV6-1 combines with J gene TRBJ1-1, with TRBD1 as a possible D gene (6 bases). In germline, CDR1 is MNHNS, CDR2 SASEGT. This CDR3 is 12 amino acids long. Trimming took 3 bases from V and 4 from J, leaving 6 bases between them. The CDR3: CASSDRGTEAFF. The CDR3 nucleotides read TGTGCCAGCAGTGACAGGGGCACTGAAGCTTTCTTT.

The rearrangement links TRBV29-1 to TRBJ2-3; D is uncertain. Germline values: CDR1 SQVTM, CDR2 ANQGSEA. V was clipped by 4 bases and J by 3 bases, with 5 bases between them. The CDR3 runs to 11 residues. The CDR3 DNA is TGCAGCGTTGGCGTTACAGATACGCAGTATTTT. Its translation: CSVGVTDTQYF.

This chain connects TRBV29-1 to TRBJ2-1; tentative D call: TRBD1 (6 bases). V lost 3 bases and J lost 4, with 10 bases in between. CDR1 and CDR2 (germline): SQVTM, ANQGSEA. The CDR3 contains 13 residues. The CDR3 DNA reads as TGCAGCGTTGACAGGGGATTGTACAATGAGCAGTTCTTC. Protein sequence: CSVDRGLYNEQFF.

The gene calls are TRBV5-6 and TRBJ2-7; D is uncertain. The CDR3 is made up of 12 amino acids. V was shortened by 2 bases and J by 4 bases, with 7 bases between the two germline ends. CDR1 is SGHDT, CDR2 YYEEEE, per germline. The CDR3 spells CASSFTPYEQYF. The CDR3 region has the DNA TGTGCCAGCAGCTTTACACCTTACGAGCAGTACTTC.

The gene calls are TRBV7-2 and TRBJ2-1; D gene unclear. From germline, CDR1 is SGHTA and CDR2 FQGNSA. This CDR3 region has 15 residues. Trimming took off 3 bases at V and 0 bases at J, with 9 bases between the two ends. CDR3 in amino acids: CASSLDPSSYNEQFF. The CDR3 nucleotides are TGTGCCAGCAGCTTGGACCCGAGCTCCTACAATGAGCAGTTCTTC.

The chain uses TRBV2 and TRBJ1-4; TRBD1 matches at 8 bases. Trimming at V came to 2 bases and at J to 5 bases, leaving 7 bases not matched to a gene. The CDR3 sequence is 16 residues long. Germline V gene lookup returns CDR1 SNHLY and CDR2 FYNNEI. The CDR3 coding sequence is TGTGCCAGCAGTGAAAGAGGACAGGGAGGCAATGAAAAACTGTTTTTT. Translating gives CASSERGQGGNEKLFF.

This chain joins TRBV7-6 and TRBJ1-1; D is perhaps TRBD1 (6 bases). V was cut by 0 bases and J by 6 bases, with 26 bases left in between. Germline CDR1 SGHVS, CDR2 FNYEAQ. The CDR3 totals 19 residues. The CDR3 spells CASSLATSRGTNEGPEAFF. The DNA of the CDR3 is TGTGCCAGCAGCTTAGCGACGTCACGGGGGACAAACGAGGGGCCTGAAGCTTTCTTT. Based on the CDR3 plus reference TRBV7-6 and TRBJ1-1, the full variable domain is GAGVSQSPRYKVTKRGQDVALRCDPISGHVSLYWYRQALGQGPEFLTYFNYEAQQDKSGLPNDRFSAERPEGSISTLTIQRTEQRDSAMYRCASSLATSRGTNEGPEAFFGQGTRLTVV.